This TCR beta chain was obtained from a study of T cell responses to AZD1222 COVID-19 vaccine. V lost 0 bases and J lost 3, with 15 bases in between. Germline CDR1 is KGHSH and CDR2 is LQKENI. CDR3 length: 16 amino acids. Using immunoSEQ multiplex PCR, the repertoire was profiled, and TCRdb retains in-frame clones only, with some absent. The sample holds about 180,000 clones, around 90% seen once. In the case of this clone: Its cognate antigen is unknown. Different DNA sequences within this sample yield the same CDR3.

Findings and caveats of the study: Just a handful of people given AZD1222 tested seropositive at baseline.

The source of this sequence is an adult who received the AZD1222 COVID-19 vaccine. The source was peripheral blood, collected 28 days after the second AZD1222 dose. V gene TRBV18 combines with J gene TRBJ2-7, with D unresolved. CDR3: CASSPPNKELGYEQYF. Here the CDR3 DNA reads TGTGCCAGCTCACCACCTAATAAAGAATTAGGCTACGAGCAGTACTTC.